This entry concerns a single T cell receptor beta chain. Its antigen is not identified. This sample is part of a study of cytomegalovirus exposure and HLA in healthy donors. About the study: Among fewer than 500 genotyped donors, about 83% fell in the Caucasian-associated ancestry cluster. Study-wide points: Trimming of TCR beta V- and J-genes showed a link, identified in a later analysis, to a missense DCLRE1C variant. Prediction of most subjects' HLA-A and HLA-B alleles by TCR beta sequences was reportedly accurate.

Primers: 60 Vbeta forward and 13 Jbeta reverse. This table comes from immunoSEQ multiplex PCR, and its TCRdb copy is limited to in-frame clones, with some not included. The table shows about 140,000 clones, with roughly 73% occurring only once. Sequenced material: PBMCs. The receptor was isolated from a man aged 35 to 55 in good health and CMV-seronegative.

This CDR3 reads CASSQDMGGRGYGYTF. Written as DNA, the CDR3 is TGTGCCAGCAGCCAAGATATGGGGGGGCGGGGGTATGGCTACACCTTC. V is TRBV4-2 and J is TRBJ1-2, with TRBD1 as a possible D gene (6 bases). V gave up 0 bases and J gave up 5 bases, with 16 bases separating them. The CDR3 sequence is 16 residues long. The germline gives CDR1 LGHNA, CDR2 YNFKEQ.